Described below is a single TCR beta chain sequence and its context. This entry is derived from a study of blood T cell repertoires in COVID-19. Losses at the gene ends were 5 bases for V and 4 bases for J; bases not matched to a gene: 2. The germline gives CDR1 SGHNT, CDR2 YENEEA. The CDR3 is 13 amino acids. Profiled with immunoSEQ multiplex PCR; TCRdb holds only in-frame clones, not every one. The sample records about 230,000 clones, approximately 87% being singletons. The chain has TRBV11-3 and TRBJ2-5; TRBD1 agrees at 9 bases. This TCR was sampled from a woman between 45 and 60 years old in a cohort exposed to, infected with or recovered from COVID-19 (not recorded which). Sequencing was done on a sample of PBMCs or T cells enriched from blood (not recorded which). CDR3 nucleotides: TGTGCCAGCAGCCGACAGGGGGGAGAGACCCAGTACTTC. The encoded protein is CASSRQGGETQYF.